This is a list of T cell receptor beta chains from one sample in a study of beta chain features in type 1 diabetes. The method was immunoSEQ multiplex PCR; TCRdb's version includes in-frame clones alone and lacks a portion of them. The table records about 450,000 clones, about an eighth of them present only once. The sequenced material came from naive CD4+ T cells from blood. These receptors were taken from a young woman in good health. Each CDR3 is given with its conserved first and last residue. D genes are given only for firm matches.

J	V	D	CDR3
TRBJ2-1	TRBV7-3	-	CASTVSGTNEQFF
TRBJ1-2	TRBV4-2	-	CASSQSHDRRLGYTF
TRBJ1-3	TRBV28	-	CASSTTTSGNTIYF
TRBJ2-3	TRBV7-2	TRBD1	CASSGQVPDTQYF
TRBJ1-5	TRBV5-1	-	CASSLGGLRSNQPQHF
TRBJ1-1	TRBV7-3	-	CASSLLGVSSGAFF
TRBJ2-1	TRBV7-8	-	CASSSSGFLRAYNEQFF
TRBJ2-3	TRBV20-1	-	CSAPDGFTQYF
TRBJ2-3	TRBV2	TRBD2	CASSPGLLSSTDTQYF
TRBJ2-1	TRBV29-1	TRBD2	CSVDPSGKKSSYNEQFF
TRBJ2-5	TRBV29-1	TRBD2	CSVAPGGARTQYF
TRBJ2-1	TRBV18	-	CASSPQESGNEQFF
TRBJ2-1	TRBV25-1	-	CASSGSQEQFF
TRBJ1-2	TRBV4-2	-	CASRQVGGRNYGYTF
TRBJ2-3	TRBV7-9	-	CASSLDRQGDTQYF
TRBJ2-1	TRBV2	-	CASSEGFNEKFF
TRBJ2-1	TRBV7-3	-	CASSLIIAGQQFF
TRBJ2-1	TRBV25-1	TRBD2	CASGLAGGNEQFF
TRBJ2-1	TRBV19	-	CASSIVVVGRLSPHNEQFF
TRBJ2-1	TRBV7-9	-	CASSLATESEQFF
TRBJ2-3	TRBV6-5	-	CASSYGDTDTQYF
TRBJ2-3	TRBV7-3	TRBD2	CASSPSGVTDTQYF
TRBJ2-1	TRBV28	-	CASSSLKSSYNEQFF
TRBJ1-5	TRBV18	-	CASSTGSFARQPQHF
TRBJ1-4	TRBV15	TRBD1	CATSTLDGTAYEKLFF
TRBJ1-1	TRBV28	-	CASSPQLNTEAFF
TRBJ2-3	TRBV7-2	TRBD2	CARSTSGNTDTQYF
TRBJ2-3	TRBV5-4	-	CASSLGDARNTQYF
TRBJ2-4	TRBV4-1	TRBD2	CASSHPPSGAMENIQYF
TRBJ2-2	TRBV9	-	CASSVGTNTGELFF
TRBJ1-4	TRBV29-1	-	CSVAGATNEKLFF